A single sample gave rise to the 3 T cell receptor beta chains below, sequenced in a study of OX40 agonist ivuxolimab in advanced cancers. The method was the immunoSEQ multiplex PCR assay. TCRdb carries this immuneACCESS record with in-frame sequences only. Its versions omit some clonotypes, under half of them owing to an unresolved V gene in the studies checked, with the rest unexplained. The sample table records tens of thousands of clones; 87% of these occur just once. More than 1.5% of the sample rests with the top ten. Material: CD4+ or CD8+ T cells sorted from blood, obtained in a trial of the OX40 agonist ivuxolimab. The source is an adult with an advanced solid tumor such as melanoma, head and neck, liver or kidney cancer.

This rearrangement joins TRBV18 to TRBJ1-5; D ambiguous. From germline, CDR1 is KGHSH and CDR2 LQKENI. The CDR3 spans 12 residues. The V end lost 6 bases, the J end lost 7 bases, and 10 bases lay between the germline ends. The CDR3 loop is CASSTEKQPQHF. The DNA of the CDR3 is TGTGCCAGCTCTACCGAAAAGCAGCCCCAGCATTTT.

The J gene is TRBJ2-3, the V gene TRBV6-1; D is undetermined. The germline V and J ends were trimmed by 1 base and 5 bases, with 7 bases remaining between them. The germline V gene has CDR1 MNHNS and CDR2 SASEGT. The CDR3 is 13 residues long. The CDR3 DNA is TGTGCCAGCAGTGAAGTGTGGGAAGATACGCAGTATTTT. Translated, it gives CASSEVWEDTQYF.

The gene calls are TRBV30 and TRBJ1-6, with D uncertain. CDR3 size: 11 residues. The V end lost 1 base, the J end lost 14 bases, and 9 bases lay between the germline ends. CDR1 and CDR2 from the germline V gene are GTSNPN and SVGIG (reference sequence). The CDR3 sequence: CAWSDTAALHF. The CDR3 DNA reads TGTGCCTGGAGTGATACAGCGGCCCTCCACTTT.